What follows are 27 T cell receptor beta chains derived from one specimen sequenced in a study of cytomegalovirus exposure and HLA in healthy donors. The study ran its PCR with 60 Vbeta and 13 Jbeta primers. The method was immunoSEQ multiplex PCR; TCRdb's version includes in-frame clones alone and lacks a portion of them. Among some 78,000 clones, about four fifths were seen once, and the ten largest hold approximately 31%. Material for sequencing was PBMCs. These receptors originate from a man in his fifties in good health and CMV-seropositive.

The V call is TRBV11-3, the J call TRBJ2-6, with D possibly being TRBD1 (6 bases). This CDR3 is 16 amino acids long. Germline V CDR1 and CDR2: SGHNT, YENEEA. The V end lost 4 bases, the J end lost 4 bases, and 14 bases lay between the germline ends. The CDR3 reads CASSSFRGSGANVLTF. CDR3 nucleotide sequence: TGTGCCAGCAGCTCATTCAGGGGATCCGGGGCCAACGTCCTGACTTTC.

V and J are TRBV19 and TRBJ2-3, with 8 positions matching TRBD2. The CDR3 has 16 residues. Trimming cost V 6 bases and J 6 bases; bases outside gene matches: 14. Germline V gene lookup returns CDR1 LNHDA and CDR2 SQIVND (reference sequence). CDR3 loop: CASSWVAGPNGDTQYF. The CDR3 bases are TGTGCCAGTAGCTGGGTAGCGGGACCGAACGGGGATACGCAGTATTTT. Full variable domain (outside the CDR3, taken from reference TRBV19 and TRBJ2-3): DGGITQSPKYLFRKEGQNVTLSCEQNLNHDAMYWYRQDPGQGLRLIYYSQIVNDFQKGDIAEGYSVSREKKESFPLTVTSAQKNPTAFYLCASSWVAGPNGDTQYFGPGTRLTVL.

This clone came up a few times. The CDR3 DNA is TGCAGCGTTGTCTCGGGACAGGCCGATACGCAGTATTTT. This sequence encodes CSVVSGQADTQYF. V usage is TRBV29-1 and J usage is TRBJ2-3, with TRBD1 matching over 8 bases. The CDR3 has 13 amino acids. The germline V gene has CDR1 SQVTM and CDR2 ANQGSEA. J was trimmed by 6 bases and V by 4 bases; bases with no gene match: 6.

This chain links TRBV18 with TRBJ2-7; 7 bases map to TRBD1. This CDR3 is built from 15 residues. Losses at the gene ends were 1 base for V and 4 bases for J; bases not matched to a gene: 7. Germline V gene data show CDR1 as KGHSH and CDR2 as LQKENI. CDR3 in amino acids: CASSPQGASFYEQYF. The DNA for the CDR3 is TGTGCCAGCTCACCACAGGGGGCGAGCTTTTACGAGCAGTACTTC. The full variable domain, rest sourced from reference TRBV18 and TRBJ2-7, is NAGVMQNPRHLVRRRGQEARLRCSPMKGHSHVYWYRQLPEEGLKFMVYLQKENIIDESGMPKERFSAEFPKEGPSILRIQQVVRGDSAAYFCASSPQGASFYEQYFGPGTRLTVT.

Points on this clone: A junction boundary mismatches the germline segment, possibly from a read error. The rearrangement joins TRBV7-9 to TRBJ1-4, with 7 bases that match TRBD1. Germline V gene sequence: CDR1 SEHNR, CDR2 FQNEAQ (reference sequence). CDR3 length: 14 amino acids. This CDR3 is CSSSSAGTVEKLFF. CDR3 nucleotide sequence: TGTTCCAGCAGCTCCGCTGGGACAGTTGAAAAACTGTTTTTT. Combining the CDR3 with reference TRBV7-9 and TRBJ1-4 gives the whole variable domain DTGVSQNPRHKITKRGQNVTFRCDPISEHNRLYWYRQTLGQGPEFLTYFQNEAQLEKSRLLSDRFSAERPKGSFSTLEIQRTEQGDSAMYLCSSSSAGTVEKLFFGSGTQLSVL.

The chain links TRBV7-3 to TRBJ2-2, with D possibly TRBD1 on 5 matching bases. CDR1 is SGHTA, CDR2 FQGTGA, per germline. The CDR3 sequence is 14 residues long. V was cut by 0 bases and J by 7 bases, with 9 bases left in between. The CDR3 protein is CASSLTLGHGELFF. CDR3 DNA sequence: TGTGCCAGCAGCTTAACGTTGGGGCACGGGGAGCTGTTTTTT. The whole variable domain, filled in from reference TRBV7-3 and TRBJ2-2, reads GAGVSQTPSNKVTEKGKYVELRCDPISGHTALYWYRQSLGQGPEFLIYFQGTGAADDSGLPNDRFFAVRPEGSVSTLKIQRTERGDSAVYLCASSLTLGHGELFFGEGSRLTVL.

The chain links TRBV9 to TRBJ2-3, with D possibly TRBD2 on 5 matching bases. The ends were cut back, 2 bases at V and 4 bases at J, with 14 bases in the middle. Looked up from germline, CDR1 is SGDLS and CDR2 is YYNGEE. The CDR3 is 15 residues long. CDR3 residues: CASSVYLASADTQYF. The DNA for the CDR3 is TGTGCCAGCAGCGTGTATCTAGCAAGCGCAGATACGCAGTATTTT.

The gene calls are TRBV5-1 and TRBJ2-3, with TRBD2 matching 9 bases. The trim removed 0 bases at V and 4 bases at J, leaving 3 bases unmatched. This CDR3 has 15 residues. Germline CDR1 and CDR2: SGHRS and YFSETQ. CDR3 nucleotide sequence: TGCGCCAGCAGCTTGGTGGCGGGAGGGCCAGATACGCAGTATTTT. It encodes CASSLVAGGPDTQYF.

Concerning this clone: A read error may produce the germline difference seen at one junction end. This rearrangement joins TRBV7-9 to TRBJ2-7; no reliable D call. Looked up from germline, CDR1 is SEHNR and CDR2 is FQNEAQ (reference sequence). The CDR3 is 11 amino acids. The CDR3 DNA reads TGTTCCAGCAGCTCCATCAACGAGCAGTACTTC. Its protein is CSSSSINEQYF.

Details on this clone: With a much larger clone just one base away, this may be a read error. This rearrangement joins TRBV11-3 to TRBJ2-1, with 7 bases that match TRBD2. The CDR3 spans 19 residues. V shed 3 bases and J 4 bases; nucleotides not matched to a gene: 18. CDR1 is SGHNT and CDR2 is YENEEA in the germline V gene. CDR3 amino acids: CASSFSLPEGGILYNEQFF. The CDR3 DNA reads as TGTGCCAGCAGCTTTTCCCTCCCGGAGGGAGGGATACTTTACAATGAGCAGTTCTTC.

This clone was observed a single time. The V and J genes are TRBV19 and TRBJ2-5; 8 positions match TRBD1. The last part of the DNA fits TRBJ2-7 better; the J call may be wrong. The CDR3 is made up of 14 amino acids. Germline CDR1 is LNHDA and CDR2 is SQIVND (reference sequence). Here the CDR3 reads CASSMPDRAYEQYF. In nucleotides, the CDR3 is TGTGCCAGTAGTATGCCGGACAGGGCCTACGAGCAGTACTTC.

This clone was counted a single time. One end of the junction is discordant with germline, which a read error may explain. The chain links TRBV7-7 to TRBJ2-2, with TRBD2 matching over 10 bases. CDR3 length: 16 amino acids. Germline V gene sequence: CDR1 SSHAT, CDR2 FNYEAQ (reference sequence). CDR3: CASSLAGGSNTGELFF. The CDR3 DNA reads as TGTGCTAGCAGCTTAGCGGGAGGATCGAACACCGGGGAGCTGTTTTTT.

About this clone: At one end the junction does not follow the germline gene, possibly because of a read error. The DNA for the CDR3 is TGTTCCAGCAGCTTAAGCAGGGGAGAGACCCAGTACTTC. Amino acid sequence: CSSSLSRGETQYF. The chain uses TRBV7-9 and TRBJ2-5; D is perhaps TRBD1 (6 bases). The germline V gene has CDR1 SEHNR and CDR2 FQNEAQ (reference sequence). This CDR3 contains 13 residues.

The chain couples TRBV30 to TRBJ2-4; D might be TRBD2 (5 bases). The CDR3 is 15 amino acids. In germline, CDR1 is GTSNPN, CDR2 SVGIG (reference sequence). V dropped 0 bases and J dropped 6 bases, with 15 bases sitting between them. The DNA of the CDR3 is TGTGCCTGGAGTGTAGTGGGCGGGTCTCCAAACATTCAGTACTTC. Translating gives CAWSVVGGSPNIQYF.

The chain couples TRBV6-1 to TRBJ1-5; D perhaps matches TRBD1 (6 bases). This CDR3 contains 14 residues. From germline, CDR1 is MNHNS and CDR2 SASEGT. The V end lost 10 bases, the J end lost 2 bases, and 15 bases lay between the germline ends. DNA for the CDR3: TGTGCCACCCAACAGGGCTTAGGCAATCAGCCCCAGCATTTT. It codes for CATQQGLGNQPQHF.

Remarks on this clone: Other DNA sequences in the same sample also yield this CDR3. For the CDR3, the DNA is TGTGCCAGTAGTATTGGCAGCGGGAGCTACGAGCAGTACTTC. The encoded protein is CASSIGSGSYEQYF. This chain links TRBV19 with TRBJ2-7, with 8 bases aligning to TRBD2. V trimming: 3 bases; J trimming: 3 bases; junction bases outside the gene matches: 4. The CDR3 loop spans 14 amino acids. Germline CDR1 and CDR2: LNHDA and SQIVND (reference sequence).

The chain employs TRBV10-2 and TRBJ2-1; 10 bases agree with TRBD1. The germline V gene encodes CDR1 WSHSY and CDR2 SAAADI. The CDR3 has 20 residues. V lost 6 bases to trimming and J lost 9 bases; unmatched junction nucleotides: 26. The CDR3 nucleotides read TGCGCCAGCAGGCCCCACCCGGAGACAGGGGGCGAAATCGGGGCGTCTGAGCAGTTCTTC. This codes for CASRPHPETGGEIGASEQFF.

This rearrangement joins TRBV2 to TRBJ2-6; D might be TRBD1 (5 bases). CDR1 and CDR2 from the germline V gene are SNHLY and FYNNEI. CDR3 length: 15 residues. Trimming left V 6 bases short and J 2 bases short, with 11 bases between. The CDR3 reads CASSQQAPGANVLTF. As DNA, the CDR3 is TGTGCCAGCAGCCAACAGGCGCCTGGGGCCAACGTCCTGACTTTC.

This clone was counted a single time. The chain links TRBV5-8 to TRBJ1-4, with a tentative D call TRBD1 (5 bases). The V end was cut by 3 bases, the J end by 8 bases, with 14 bases between. Germline CDR1 is SGHTS and CDR2 is YDEGEE. CDR3 size: 14 residues. The CDR3 bases are TGTGCCAGCAGCTCAGCAGGGTTGGGCGAAAAACTGTTTTTT. The encoded protein is CASSSAGLGEKLFF.

This chain joins TRBV5-5 and TRBJ2-1; D is possibly TRBD1 (5 bases). Germline assignment: CDR1 SGHKS and CDR2 YYEKEE (reference sequence). Trimming removed 0 bases from V and 4 bases from J, with 11 bases in between. The CDR3 has 15 amino acids. The CDR3, as DNA: TGTGCCAGCAGCTTGGATCAGGGCTTTTACAATGAGCAGTTCTTC. It is translated as CASSLDQGFYNEQFF.

The chain couples TRBV7-2 to TRBJ2-7, with 8 bases that match TRBD2. V was pared by 5 bases and J by 3 bases, with 6 bases of the junction left unmatched. Germline V gives CDR1 SGHTA, CDR2 FQGNSA. The CDR3 length is 14 residues. CDR3 protein: CASSMAGGRYEQYF. Written as DNA, the CDR3 is TGTGCCAGCAGCATGGCGGGGGGCCGCTACGAGCAGTACTTC.

This clone has more than one count but fewer than ten. A junction boundary mismatches the germline segment, possibly from a read error. This chain connects TRBV7-9 to TRBJ2-1; 7 bases match TRBD1. Germline values: CDR1 SEHNR, CDR2 FQNEAQ (reference sequence). The CDR3 loop spans 15 amino acids. The CDR3 here is CSSSQGTAWTYEQFF. The CDR3, as DNA: TGTTCCAGCAGTCAAGGGACAGCCTGGACCTATGAGCAGTTCTTC. The complete variable domain, with remaining parts taken from reference TRBV7-9 and TRBJ2-1, reads DTGVSQNPRHKITKRGQNVTFRCDPISEHNRLYWYRQTLGQGPEFLTYFQNEAQLEKSRLLSDRFSAERPKGSFSTLEIQRTEQGDSAMYLCSSSQGTAWTYEQFFGPGTRLTVL.

The chain joins TRBV11-3 to TRBJ2-3; D is perhaps TRBD2 (6 bases). V was shortened by 5 bases and J by 0 bases, with 9 bases between the two germline ends. Germline-derived CDR1 and CDR2 are SGHNT and YENEEA. The CDR3 has 14 residues. The CDR3 nucleotides read TGTGCCAGCAGCCCGGGAGAAAGCACAGATACGCAGTATTTT. Protein product: CASSPGESTDTQYF.

This sequence joins TRBV7-9 and TRBJ2-1, with TRBD1 identical over 10 bases. The CDR3 is made up of 16 amino acids. Germline CDR1 reads SEHNR; CDR2 reads FQNEAQ (reference sequence). J was trimmed by 4 bases and V by 7 bases; bases with no gene match: 10. The DNA for the CDR3 is TGTGCCAGCAATTTACTCGGGGACAGGGGTTACAATGAGCAGTTCTTC. Translation: CASNLLGDRGYNEQFF. Drawing the rest from reference TRBV7-9 and TRBJ2-1, the complete variable domain is DTGVSQNPRHKITKRGQNVTFRCDPISEHNRLYWYRQTLGQGPEFLTYFQNEAQLEKSRLLSDRFSAERPKGSFSTLEIQRTEQGDSAMYLCASNLLGDRGYNEQFFGPGTRLTVL.

The CDR3 here is CASSAQTSVTDTQYF. In DNA form, the CDR3 reads TGTGCCAGCAGCGCACAGACTAGCGTTACAGATACGCAGTATTTT. V gene TRBV13 combines with J gene TRBJ2-3; 8 bases match TRBD2. Germline CDR1 reads PRHDT; CDR2 reads FYEKMQ (reference sequence). The CDR3 is 15 residues long. The ends lost 5 bases at V and 3 bases at J; junction bases unmatched: 7.

This clone was counted between two and nine times. One end of the junction does not line up with germline, which may come from a read error. The rearrangement uses TRBV14 and TRBJ2-7; D remains ambiguous. CDR3 size: 14 residues. Germline V CDR1 and CDR2: SGHDN, FVKESK. CDR3 in amino acids: CASSQGRSSHEQYF. Written as DNA, the CDR3 is TGTGCCAGCAGCCAAGGCAGGTCCTCCCACGAGCAGTACTTC.

The chain links TRBV27 to TRBJ1-2; D is uncertain. This CDR3 spans 12 amino acids. Germline CDR1 is MNHEY and CDR2 is SMNVEV (reference sequence). V was trimmed by 6 bases and J by 4 bases, leaving 9 bases between them. This chain's CDR3 is CASSAGLYGYTF. DNA for the CDR3: TGTGCCAGCAGCGCTGGACTCTATGGCTACACCTTC.